What follows are 13 T cell receptor beta chains derived from one specimen sequenced in a study of blood T cell repertoires in COVID-19. The table came from immunoSEQ multiplex PCR; TCRdb's copy has only in-frame clones and leaves some out. The top ten hold 5.6% of the sample, which has under 200,000 clones, 86% seen once. The sequenced material came from PBMCs or T cells enriched from blood (not recorded which). The receptors derive from a man in his forties with acute COVID-19.

The chain joins TRBV5-5 to TRBJ1-2; D is uncertain. CDR3 size: 15 residues. Looked up from germline, CDR1 is SGHKS and CDR2 is YYEKEE (reference sequence). V lost 4 bases and J 4 bases, leaving 17 bases between the germline ends. The CDR3 DNA follows: TGTGCCAGCAGCGTTGGTGCCGTCCCGGGCTATGGCTACACCTTC. It codes for CASSVGAVPGYGYTF.

The chain joins TRBV10-1 to TRBJ1-2, with 8 bases fitting TRBD1. CDR1 is WNHNN and CDR2 is SYGVQD in the germline V gene (reference sequence). Germline trimming cut 6 bases from V and 4 bases from J; bases unmatched to any gene: 4. The CDR3 has 13 amino acids. The CDR3 nucleotides are TGCGCCAGCAGCTCCGACAGGGGCTATGGCTACACCTTC. Its translation: CASSSDRGYGYTF.

This clone was seen only a few times. This chain joins TRBV11-1 and TRBJ1-5; D gene ambiguous. Germline CDR1 and CDR2: SGHAT and FQDESV (reference sequence). V was pared by 0 bases and J by 3 bases, with 3 bases between. CDR3 length equals 13 residues. DNA for the CDR3: TGTGCCAGCAGCTTAGCGGCCAATCAGCCCCAGCATTTT. Protein sequence: CASSLAANQPQHF.

The V gene is TRBV29-1, the J gene TRBJ2-7; TRBD2 agrees at 7 bases. Germline lookup yields CDR1 SQVTM and CDR2 ANQGSEA. The CDR3 runs 12 residues. J was trimmed by 3 bases and V by 6 bases; bases with no gene match: 5. CDR3 in amino acids: CSVGPSGYEQYF. The DNA of the CDR3 is TGCAGCGTCGGGCCTAGCGGCTACGAGCAGTACTTC.

This sequence joins TRBV9 and TRBJ2-7, with 9 bases fitting TRBD2. Germline CDR1 is SGDLS and CDR2 is YYNGEE. CDR3 length: 16 amino acids. V shed 0 bases and J 6 bases; nucleotides not matched to a gene: 10. This chain's CDR3 is CASSVGPWAGGPEQYF. The CDR3 DNA reads as TGTGCCAGCAGCGTAGGTCCCTGGGCGGGAGGGCCCGAGCAGTACTTC.

The rearrangement links TRBV2 to TRBJ1-2, with a possible D match to TRBD1 (5 bases). The CDR3 loop spans 15 amino acids. The V end lost 5 bases, the J end lost 2 bases, and 15 bases lay between the germline ends. The germline V gene encodes CDR1 SNHLY and CDR2 FYNNEI. The CDR3 protein is CASSQNLDINYGYTF. In nucleotides, the CDR3 is TGTGCCAGCAGTCAGAACTTGGACATAAACTATGGCTACACCTTC.

This chain joins TRBV6-4 and TRBJ1-4; 7 bases are shared with TRBD1. Trimming cost V 0 bases and J 4 bases; bases outside gene matches: 8. The CDR3 totals 17 residues. Germline values: CDR1 MRHNA, CDR2 SNTAGT. The CDR3: CASSDSSGDRHNEKLFF. CDR3 in DNA: TGTGCCAGCAGTGACTCCTCGGGGGACAGACATAATGAAAAACTGTTTTTT.

This clone was seen more than once but under ten times. The chain has TRBV7-7 and TRBJ2-1; maybe TRBD2 (5 bases). Germline lookup yields CDR1 SSHAT and CDR2 FNYEAQ (reference sequence). The CDR3 has 16 amino acids. V shed 2 bases and J shed 4 bases, with 15 bases lying between them. CDR3 sequence: CASSLLRSGAYNEQFF. In DNA form, the CDR3 reads TGTGCCAGCAGCTTATTACGGAGCGGTGCATACAATGAGCAGTTCTTC.

This rearrangement joins TRBV28 to TRBJ2-7, with D possibly matching TRBD2 (6 bases). CDR3 length: 15 residues. Trimming stripped 5 bases from V and 3 bases from J, with 17 bases between. Germline CDR1 is MDHEN and CDR2 is SYDVKM. CDR3 DNA: TGTGCCAGCAGTCTAGTGGGGACTTTCTACTACGAGCAGTACTTC. The encoded protein is CASSLVGTFYYEQYF.

The chain has TRBV9 and TRBJ2-1; tentatively, D is TRBD2 (6 bases). Germline lookup yields CDR1 SGDLS and CDR2 YYNGEE. V lost 3 bases, J lost 7 bases, and 8 bases lay in between. The CDR3 runs to 12 residues. For the CDR3, the DNA is TGTGCCAGCAGCGGGAGGGGAAATGAGCAGTTCTTC. This translates into CASSGRGNEQFF. Together with reference TRBV9 and TRBJ2-1, the CDR3 gives the full variable domain: DSGVTQTPKHLITATGQRVTLRCSPRSGDLSVYWYQQSLDQGLQFLIQYYNGEERAKGNILERFSAQQFPDLHSELNLSSLELGDSALYFCASSGRGNEQFFGPGTRLTVL.

This chain connects TRBV27 to TRBJ1-5; a weak D match, TRBD1 (5 bases). CDR3 length: 15 amino acids. The germline V and J ends were trimmed by 6 bases and 5 bases, with 17 bases remaining between them. Germline CDR1 is MNHEY and CDR2 is SMNVEV (reference sequence). The CDR3: CASSPAGGNDQPQHF. In nucleotides, the CDR3 is TGTGCCAGCAGCCCCGCCGGGGGGAATGATCAGCCCCAGCATTTT.

The chain carries TRBV7-3 and TRBJ2-7, with 7 bases aligning to TRBD1. The CDR3 extends over 13 amino acids. V shed 4 bases, J shed 6 bases, and the junction held 6 bases outside the gene matches. Germline V gives CDR1 SGHTA, CDR2 FQGTGA. The CDR3 DNA follows: TGTGCCAGCAGCTCCGTCCCAGGGGGCGAGCAGTACTTC. Translated: CASSSVPGGEQYF.

V gene TRBV13 combines with J gene TRBJ2-5; no reliable D call. Trimming pared 0 bases from V and 10 bases from J, leaving 21 bases between. CDR1 is PRHDT and CDR2 is FYEKMQ in the germline V gene (reference sequence). The CDR3 totals 16 residues. The CDR3 coding sequence is TGTGCCAGCAGCTTAGGCGCCCCTGACCCAGTCCAGGACCAGTACTTC. Translation: CASSLGAPDPVQDQYF. Based on the CDR3 plus reference TRBV13 and TRBJ2-5, the full variable domain is AAGVIQSPRHLIKEKRETATLKCYPIPRHDTVYWYQQGPGQDPQFLISFYEKMQSDKGSIPDRFSAQQFSDYHSELNMSSLELGDSALYFCASSLGAPDPVQDQYFGPGTRLLVL.